The rows below give T cell receptor beta chains drawn from one sample of a study of control samples from healthy donors and cancer patients. Using immunoSEQ multiplex PCR, the repertoire was profiled, and TCRdb retains in-frame clones only, with some absent. The repertoire includes around 84,000 clones, 70% to 85% of them detected once, and under 14% sits in the top ten. The sample taken for sequencing was PBMCs. These receptors came from a man in his 60s with head and neck cancer. CDR3s include the opening cysteine and the closing phenylalanine or tryptophan. D genes are given only for firm matches. Clone size is given for some rows only: seen once, a few or many times, or a class if the clone is expanded.

CDR3aa | CDR3nt | abundance | j_gene | d_gene | v_gene
CASSQPVRGDTEAFF | TGCGCCAGCAGCCAACCCGTCCGGGGGGATACTGAAGCTTTCTTT | NA | TRBJ1-1 | NA | TRBV4-1
CASSPPGLAAQFF | TGTGCCAGCTCACCACCGGGACTAGCGGCGCAGTTCTTC | NA | TRBJ2-1 | TRBD2 | TRBV18
CASSSPGRMAGELFF | TGTGCCAGTAGCTCACCGGGACGAATGGCCGGGGAGCTGTTTTTT | NA | TRBJ2-2 | NA | TRBV19
CASSLETSGKGELFF | TGCGCCAGCAGCTTGGAGACTAGCGGGAAGGGGGAGCTGTTTTTT | NA | TRBJ2-2 | TRBD2 | TRBV5-1
CATSRDMGKETQYF | TGTGCCACCAGCAGAGATATGGGGAAAGAGACCCAGTACTTC | NA | TRBJ2-5 | NA | TRBV15
CASSFRQGRLNTEAFF | TGTGCCAGCAGCTTCCGACAGGGGAGATTGAACACTGAAGCTTTCTTT | NA | TRBJ1-1 | TRBD1 | TRBV5-6
CASGALAGDTGELFF | TGCGCCAGCGGGGCCCTAGCGGGGGACACCGGGGAGCTGTTTTTT | NA | TRBJ2-2 | TRBD2 | TRBV5-1
CASSVITATDTQYF | TGTGCCAGCAGCGTAATCACAGCCACAGATACGCAGTATTTT | NA | TRBJ2-3 | NA | TRBV9
CAWSEQGGTEAFF | TGTGCCTGGAGCGAGCAGGGAGGGACTGAAGCTTTCTTT | once | TRBJ1-1 | NA | TRBV30
CASSFRRVPDTQYF | TGTGCCAGCAGTTTTAGGAGGGTCCCAGATACGCAGTATTTT | NA | TRBJ2-3 | NA | TRBV6-2/TRBV6-3
CASTPGGGLSYEQYF | TGTGCCAGCACCCCGGGTGGCGGGCTCTCCTACGAGCAGTACTTC | NA | TRBJ2-7 | NA | TRBV7-2
CASSPGQGPEKLFF | TGTGCCAGCAGCCCGGGACAGGGCCCCGAAAAACTGTTTTTT | once | TRBJ1-4 | TRBD1 | TRBV25-1
CASSLSEGGYEQYF | TGTGCCAGCAGTTTATCAGAGGGCGGATACGAGCAGTACTTC | once | TRBJ2-7 | NA | TRBV28
CASSHPRGENYGYTF | TGCGCCAGCAGCCACCCCCGGGGGGAGAACTATGGCTACACCTTC | NA | TRBJ1-2 | NA | TRBV4-1
CSASPALIEQYF | TGCAGTGCTAGTCCGGCCCTCATCGAGCAGTACTTC | NA | TRBJ2-7 | NA | TRBV20-1
CASSRGGSGANVLTF | TGTGCCAGCAGCCGGGGGGGATCTGGGGCCAACGTCCTGACTTTC | NA | TRBJ2-6 | TRBD2 | TRBV3-1/TRBV3-2
CASSYRRENEQFF | TGTGCCAGCAGTTACCGAAGGGAAAATGAGCAGTTCTTC | NA | TRBJ2-1 | NA | TRBV6-5
CASSLDSLNTEAFF | TGTGCCAGCAGCTTGGACTCTCTGAACACTGAAGCTTTCTTT | NA | TRBJ1-1 | NA | TRBV5-4
CASRPGAGATGDRQFF | TGCGCCAGCCGGCCGGGAGCGGGAGCCACAGGGGATAGGCAGTTCTTC | NA | TRBJ2-1 | NA | TRBV5-1
CASSLSGSRETQYF | TGTGCCAGCAGCTTGAGCGGGAGCCGGGAGACCCAGTACTTC | NA | TRBJ2-5 | TRBD2 | TRBV5-8
CAWSYSGNTEAFF | TGTGCCTGGAGTTACTCAGGGAACACTGAAGCTTTCTTT | few | TRBJ1-1 | NA | TRBV30
CASSALAGGYEQFF | TGTGCCAGCAGTGCACTAGCGGGAGGATATGAGCAGTTCTTC | few | TRBJ2-1 | TRBD2 | TRBV2
CASSTTYRVGNSPLHF | TGTGCCAGCAGTACGACTTACAGGGTCGGTAATTCACCCCTCCACTTT | medium-sized | TRBJ1-6 | NA | TRBV27
CASSQVRILLSGVNVLTF | TGCGCCAGCAGCCAAGTAAGGATTCTACTCTCTGGGGTCAACGTCCTGACTTTC | NA | TRBJ2-6 | NA | TRBV4-1
CASSQGQGRTEAFF | TGTGCCAGCAGTCAGGGACAGGGAAGGACTGAAGCTTTCTTT | NA | TRBJ1-1 | TRBD1 | TRBV28
CASSYSGGFTYEQYF | TGTGCCAGCAGTTACTCGGGCGGGTTTACCTACGAGCAGTACTTC | NA | TRBJ2-7 | NA | TRBV6-5
CASSYRGRSGYTF | TGTGCCAGCAGTTACAGGGGGCGAAGTGGCTACACCTTC | NA | TRBJ1-2 | TRBD1 | TRBV5-6
CASSLDVWGRGDEQFF | TGTGCCAGCAGCTTAGATGTTTGGGGACGGGGGGATGAGCAGTTCTTC | NA | TRBJ2-1 | TRBD2 | TRBV11-2
CASSTAQAGTGELFF | TGTGCCAGCAGTACCGCGCAGGCGGGCACCGGGGAGCTGTTTTTT | NA | TRBJ2-2 | NA | TRBV6-6
CASSRLASYEQYF | TGTGCCAGCAGCCGACTAGCGAGTTACGAGCAGTACTTC | NA | TRBJ2-7 | TRBD2 | TRBV6-5
CASSLNTLAGEGPGELFF | TGTGCCAGCAGCTTAAATACTCTGGCGGGTGAGGGGCCCGGGGAGCTGTTTTTT | once | TRBJ2-2 | NA | TRBV11-2
CATSDLRTNYNEQFF | TGTGCCACCAGTGATTTGAGGACCAATTACAATGAGCAGTTCTTC | NA | TRBJ2-1 | NA | TRBV24-1
CASRGGSEAFF | TGTGCCAGCAGGGGGGGGTCTGAAGCTTTCTTT | NA | TRBJ1-1 | NA | TRBV2
CSVETSIAYEQYF | TGCAGCGTTGAAACTAGCATCGCCTACGAGCAGTACTTC | NA | TRBJ2-7 | NA | TRBV29-1
CASSQWPQTTSSGNTIYF | TGCGCCAGCAGTCAATGGCCCCAGACGACGTCCTCTGGAAACACCATATATTTT | NA | TRBJ1-3 | NA | TRBV23-1
CASSPSGRSPGELFF | TGTGCCAGTAGCCCTAGCGGGAGATCCCCCGGGGAGCTGTTTTTT | NA | TRBJ2-2 | TRBD2 | TRBV19
CASSPGSGGFNSPLHF | TGTGCCAGCTCACCAGGGTCAGGGGGGTTTAATTCACCCCTCCACTTT | once | TRBJ1-6 | TRBD1 | TRBV18
CASSEGPTYEQYF | TGTGCCAGCAGTGAAGGCCCCACTTACGAGCAGTACTTC | NA | TRBJ2-7 | NA | TRBV6-1
CASSLVGGTGSYNEQFF | TGTGCCAGCAGCTTAGTTGGAGGCACAGGATCTTACAATGAGCAGTTCTTC | NA | TRBJ2-1 | NA | TRBV7-9
CASSIMGTVYEQYF | TGTGCCAGTAGTATAATGGGGACCGTCTACGAGCAGTACTTC | NA | TRBJ2-7 | NA | TRBV19